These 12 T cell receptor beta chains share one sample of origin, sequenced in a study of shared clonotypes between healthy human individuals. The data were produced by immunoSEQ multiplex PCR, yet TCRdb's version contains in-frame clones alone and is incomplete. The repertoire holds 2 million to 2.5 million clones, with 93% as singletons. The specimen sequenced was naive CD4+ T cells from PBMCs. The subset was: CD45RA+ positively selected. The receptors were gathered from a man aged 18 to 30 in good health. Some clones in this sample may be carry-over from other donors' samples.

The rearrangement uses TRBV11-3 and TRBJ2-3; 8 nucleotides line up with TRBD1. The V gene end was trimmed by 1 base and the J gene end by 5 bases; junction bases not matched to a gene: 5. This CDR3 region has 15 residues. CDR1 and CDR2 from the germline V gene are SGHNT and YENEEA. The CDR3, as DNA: TGTGCCAGCAGCTTAGGACAGGGGAGTGGAGATACGCAGTATTTT. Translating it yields CASSLGQGSGDTQYF.

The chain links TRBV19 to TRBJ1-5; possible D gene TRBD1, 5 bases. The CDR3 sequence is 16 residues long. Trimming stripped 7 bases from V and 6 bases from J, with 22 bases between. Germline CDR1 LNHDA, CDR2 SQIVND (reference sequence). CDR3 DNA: TGTGCCAGTATGAGGGGCCGGGCGCAAAGCGGTCAGCCCCAGCATTTT. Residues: CASMRGRAQSGQPQHF.

CDR3 DNA: TGTGCCAGCAGCTCCGGGACAGGGGGTGTAGAGACCCAGTACTTC. Amino acids: CASSSGTGGVETQYF. J is TRBJ2-5 and V is TRBV7-8; TRBD1 agrees at 11 bases. This CDR3 region has 15 residues. Germline V gene sequence: CDR1 SGHVS, CDR2 FQNEAQ. V lost 4 bases, J lost 4 bases, and 5 bases stayed unmatched.

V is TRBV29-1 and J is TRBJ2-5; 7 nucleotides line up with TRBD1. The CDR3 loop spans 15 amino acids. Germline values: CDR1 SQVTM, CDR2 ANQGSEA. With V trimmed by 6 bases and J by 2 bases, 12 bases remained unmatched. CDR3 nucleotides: TGCAGCGTCACAGGGGCACCTAACCCTCAAGAGACCCAGTACTTC. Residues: CSVTGAPNPQETQYF.

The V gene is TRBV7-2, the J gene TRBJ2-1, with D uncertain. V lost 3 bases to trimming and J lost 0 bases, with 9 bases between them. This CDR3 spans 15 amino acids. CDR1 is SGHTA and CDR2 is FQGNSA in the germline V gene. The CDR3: CASSFEASSYNEQFF. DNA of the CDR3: TGTGCCAGCAGCTTTGAGGCTAGCTCCTACAATGAGCAGTTCTTC.

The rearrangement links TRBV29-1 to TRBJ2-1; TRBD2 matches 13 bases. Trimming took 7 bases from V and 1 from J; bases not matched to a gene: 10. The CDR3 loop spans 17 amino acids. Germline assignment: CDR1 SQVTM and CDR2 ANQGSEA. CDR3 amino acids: CSARRLAGGTSYNEQFF. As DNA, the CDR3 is TGCAGCGCACGCAGACTAGCGGGAGGCACATCCTACAATGAGCAGTTCTTC.

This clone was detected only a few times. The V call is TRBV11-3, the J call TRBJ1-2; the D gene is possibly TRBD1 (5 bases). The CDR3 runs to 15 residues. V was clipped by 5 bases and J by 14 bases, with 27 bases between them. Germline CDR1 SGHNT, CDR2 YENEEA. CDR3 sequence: CASSTPTRKGAPVTF. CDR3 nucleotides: TGTGCCAGCAGCACACCCACCCGGAAAGGGGCCCCGGTTACCTTC.

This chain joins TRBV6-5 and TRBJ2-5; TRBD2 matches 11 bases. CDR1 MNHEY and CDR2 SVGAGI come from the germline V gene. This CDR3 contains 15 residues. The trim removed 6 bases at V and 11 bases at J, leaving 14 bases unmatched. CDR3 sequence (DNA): TGTGCCAGCAGGCCCGGGACTAGCGGCTCTACGAGGCAGTACTTC. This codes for CASRPGTSGSTRQYF.

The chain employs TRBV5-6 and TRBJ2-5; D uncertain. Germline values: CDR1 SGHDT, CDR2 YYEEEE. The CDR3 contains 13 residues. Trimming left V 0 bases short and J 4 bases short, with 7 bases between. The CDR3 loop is CASSLGRLETQYF. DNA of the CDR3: TGTGCCAGCAGCTTGGGTCGTCTAGAGACCCAGTACTTC.

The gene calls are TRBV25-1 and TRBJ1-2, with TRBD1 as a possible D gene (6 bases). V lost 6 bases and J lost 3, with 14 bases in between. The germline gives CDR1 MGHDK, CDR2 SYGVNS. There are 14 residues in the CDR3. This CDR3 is CASRAQGGYYGYTF. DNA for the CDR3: TGTGCCAGCAGGGCACAAGGGGGGTACTATGGCTACACCTTC.

CDR3 in DNA: TGTGCCAGCAGCTGGGGACTAGCGGGAGGAGGGCCCTACAATGAGCAGTTCTTC. Translated, it gives CASSWGLAGGGPYNEQFF. J is TRBJ2-1 and V is TRBV7-9; 15 bases line up with TRBD2. With 4 bases clipped from V and 2 bases from J, the junction kept 6 bases outside the gene matches. Germline CDR1 SEHNR, CDR2 FQNEAQ (reference sequence). The length of the CDR3 is 18 residues.

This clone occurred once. This CDR3 reads CASSLWLAGGPVTDTQYF. In DNA, the CDR3 is TGCGCCAGCAGCTTGTGGCTAGCGGGAGGGCCTGTTACAGATACGCAGTATTTT. This chain links TRBV5-1 with TRBJ2-3, with 12 bases fitting TRBD2. The V and J ends lost 1 base and 3 bases, in that order; junction bases with no gene match: 9. The germline V gene encodes CDR1 SGHRS and CDR2 YFSETQ. The CDR3 consists of 18 residues.